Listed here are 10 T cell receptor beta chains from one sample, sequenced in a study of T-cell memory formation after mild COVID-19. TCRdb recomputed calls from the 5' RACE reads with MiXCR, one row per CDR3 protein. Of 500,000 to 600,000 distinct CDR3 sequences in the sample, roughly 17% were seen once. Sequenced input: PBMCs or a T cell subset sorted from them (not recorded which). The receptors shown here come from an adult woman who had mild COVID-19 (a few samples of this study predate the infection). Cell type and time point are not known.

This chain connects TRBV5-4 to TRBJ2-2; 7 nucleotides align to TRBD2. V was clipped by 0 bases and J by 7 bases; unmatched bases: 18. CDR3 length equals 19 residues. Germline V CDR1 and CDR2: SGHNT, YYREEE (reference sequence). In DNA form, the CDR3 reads TGTGCCAGCAGCTTGGGGCCCTCGGAAAAGCGGGATTACAGCGGGGAGCTGTTTTTT. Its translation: CASSLGPSEKRDYSGELFF.

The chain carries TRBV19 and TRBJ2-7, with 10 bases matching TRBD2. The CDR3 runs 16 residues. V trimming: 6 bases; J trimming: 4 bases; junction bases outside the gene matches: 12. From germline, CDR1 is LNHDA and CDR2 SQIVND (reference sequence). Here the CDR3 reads CASSGLSSGRTYEQYF. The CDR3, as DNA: TGTGCCAGTAGCGGGCTCTCTAGCGGGAGAACATACGAGCAGTACTTC.

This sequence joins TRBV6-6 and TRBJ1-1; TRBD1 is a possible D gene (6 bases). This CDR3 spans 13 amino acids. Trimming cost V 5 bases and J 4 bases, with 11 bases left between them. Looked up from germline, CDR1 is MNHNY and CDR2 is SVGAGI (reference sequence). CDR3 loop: CASSTRGATEAFF. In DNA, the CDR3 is TGTGCCAGCAGTACTAGGGGGGCCACTGAAGCTTTCTTT.

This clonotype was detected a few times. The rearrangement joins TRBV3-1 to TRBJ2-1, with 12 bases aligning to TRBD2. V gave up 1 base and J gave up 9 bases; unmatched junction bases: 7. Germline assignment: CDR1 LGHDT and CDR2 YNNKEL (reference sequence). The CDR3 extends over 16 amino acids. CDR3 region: CASSQALAGGIGEQFF. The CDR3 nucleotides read TGTGCCAGCAGCCAAGCCCTAGCGGGAGGGATTGGTGAGCAGTTCTTC.

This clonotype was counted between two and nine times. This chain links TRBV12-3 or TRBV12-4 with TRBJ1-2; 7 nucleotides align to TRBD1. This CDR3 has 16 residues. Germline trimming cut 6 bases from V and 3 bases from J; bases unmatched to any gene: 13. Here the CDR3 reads CASSRDRVGEYYGYTF. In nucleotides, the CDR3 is TGTGCCAGCAGCCGCGACAGGGTAGGGGAATACTATGGCTACACCTTC.

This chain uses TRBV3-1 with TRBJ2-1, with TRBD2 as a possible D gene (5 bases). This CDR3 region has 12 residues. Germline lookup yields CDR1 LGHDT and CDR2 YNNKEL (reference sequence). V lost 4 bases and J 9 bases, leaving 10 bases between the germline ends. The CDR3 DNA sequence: TGTGCCAGCAGCCGATTCGGGATTGAGCAGTTCTTC. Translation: CASSRFGIEQFF.

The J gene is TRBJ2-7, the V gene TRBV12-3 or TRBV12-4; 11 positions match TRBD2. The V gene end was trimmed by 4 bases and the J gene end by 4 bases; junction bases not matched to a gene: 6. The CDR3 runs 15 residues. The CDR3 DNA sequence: TGTGCCAGCAGTTCTCTAGCGGGAGGACGTTACGAGCAGTACTTC. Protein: CASSSLAGGRYEQYF.

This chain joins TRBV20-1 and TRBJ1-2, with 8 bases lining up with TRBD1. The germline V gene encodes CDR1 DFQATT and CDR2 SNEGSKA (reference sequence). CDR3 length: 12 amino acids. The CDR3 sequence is CNVPTGVYGYTF. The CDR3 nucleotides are TGCAACGTTCCGACAGGGGTGTATGGCTACACCTTC.

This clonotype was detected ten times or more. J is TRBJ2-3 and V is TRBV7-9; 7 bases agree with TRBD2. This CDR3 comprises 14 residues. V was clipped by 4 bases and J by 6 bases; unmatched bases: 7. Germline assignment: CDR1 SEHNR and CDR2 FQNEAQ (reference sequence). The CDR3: CASSSGDYSDTQYF. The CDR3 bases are TGTGCCAGCAGCTCCGGGGACTACTCCGATACGCAGTATTTT.

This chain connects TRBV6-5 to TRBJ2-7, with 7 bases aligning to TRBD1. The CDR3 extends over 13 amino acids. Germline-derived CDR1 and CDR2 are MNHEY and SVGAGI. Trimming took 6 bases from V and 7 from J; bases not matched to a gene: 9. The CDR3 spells CASRRQGQKEQYF. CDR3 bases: TGTGCCAGCAGAAGACAGGGCCAAAAGGAGCAGTACTTC.